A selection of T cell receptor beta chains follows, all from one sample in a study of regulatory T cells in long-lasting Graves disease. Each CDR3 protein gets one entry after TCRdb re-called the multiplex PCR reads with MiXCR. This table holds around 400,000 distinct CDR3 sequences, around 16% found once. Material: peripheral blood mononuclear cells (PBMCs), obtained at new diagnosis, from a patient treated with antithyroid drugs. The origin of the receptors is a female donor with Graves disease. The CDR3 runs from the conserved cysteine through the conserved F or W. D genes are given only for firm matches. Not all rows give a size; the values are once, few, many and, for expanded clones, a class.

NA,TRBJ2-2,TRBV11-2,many,CASSPTRSNTGELFF,TGTGCCAGCAGCCCGACCAGGAGTAACACCGGGGAGCTGTTTTTT
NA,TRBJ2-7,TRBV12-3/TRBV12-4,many,CASSQGLRAGHEQYF,TGTGCCAGCAGTCAGGGGCTCCGTGCCGGGCACGAGCAGTACTTC
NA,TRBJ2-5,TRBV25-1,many,CASSEGQTYQETQYF,TGTGCCAGCAGTGAAGGTCAGACGTACCAAGAGACCCAGTACTTC
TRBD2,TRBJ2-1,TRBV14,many,CASSQTLSSGSRNEQFF,TGTGCCAGCAGCCAGACCCTAAGCAGCGGGAGTCGGAATGAGCAGTTCTTC
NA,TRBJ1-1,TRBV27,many,CASSLKETLAAFF,TGTGCCAGCAGTTTAAAAGAGACGTTGGCCGCTTTCTTT
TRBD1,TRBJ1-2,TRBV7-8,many,CASSLDRGAIDGYTF,TGTGCCAGCAGCTTGGACAGGGGAGCCATTGATGGCTACACCTTC
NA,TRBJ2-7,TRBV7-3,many,CASSHSQGYEQYF,TGTGCCAGCAGCCACAGTCAAGGCTACGAGCAGTACTTC
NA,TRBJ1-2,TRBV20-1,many,CSARDRPPSNYGYTF,TGCAGTGCTAGAGATAGGCCGCCCTCTAACTATGGCTACACCTTC
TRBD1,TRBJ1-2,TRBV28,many,CASSLFDRVYGYTF,TGTGCCAGCAGTTTATTCGACAGGGTCTATGGCTACACCTTC
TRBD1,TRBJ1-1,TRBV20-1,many,CSARPSLGTGGGGTEAFF,TGCAGTGCTAGGCCCAGTCTCGGGACAGGGGGAGGCGGCACTGAAGCTTTCTTT
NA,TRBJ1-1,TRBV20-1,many,CSARNRDTYHQPEAFF,TGTAGTGCTAGAAACAGGGATACCTATCATCAACCCGAAGCTTTCTTT
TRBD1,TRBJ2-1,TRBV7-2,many,CASSLSRQGNEQFF,TGTGCCAGCAGCTTATCCCGACAGGGGAATGAGCAGTTCTTC
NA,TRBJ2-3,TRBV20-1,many,CSARARGRADTQYF,TGCAGTGCTAGAGCCAGGGGAAGAGCAGATACGCAGTATTTT
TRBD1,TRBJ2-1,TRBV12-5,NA,CASGWGGGTGGNEQFF,TGTGCTAGTGGTTGGGGGGGGGGGACAGGGGGCAATGAGCAGTTCTTC
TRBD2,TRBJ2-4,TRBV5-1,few,CASIPGLAGGLAKNIQYF,TGCGCCAGCATCCCGGGACTAGCGGGAGGGCTAGCCAAAAACATTCAGTACTTC
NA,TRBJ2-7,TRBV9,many,CASSVFADTSYEQYF,TGTGCCAGCAGCGTATTTGCTGACACCTCCTACGAGCAGTACTTC
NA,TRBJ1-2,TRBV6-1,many,CASGPRGYTF,TGTGCCAGCGGACCACGGGGCTACACCTTC
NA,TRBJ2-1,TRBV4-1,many,CASSQEQSSYNEQFF,TGCGCCAGCAGCCAAGAGCAGAGCTCCTACAATGAGCAGTTCTTC
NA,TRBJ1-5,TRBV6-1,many,CASSEIWNQPQHF,TGTGCCAGCAGTGAAATCTGGAATCAGCCCCAGCATTTT
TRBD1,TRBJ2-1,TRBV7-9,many,CASSEQGAISYNEQFF,TGTGCCAGCAGCGAACAGGGGGCTATCTCCTACAATGAGCAGTTCTTC
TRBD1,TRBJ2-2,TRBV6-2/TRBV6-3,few,CASSPGTEDTGELFF,TGTGCCAGCAGCCCCGGGACAGAAGACACCGGGGAGCTGTTTTTT
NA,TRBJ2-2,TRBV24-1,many,CATSDHYGRANTGELFF,TGTGCCACCAGTGATCATTACGGCCGGGCGAACACCGGGGAGCTGTTTTTT
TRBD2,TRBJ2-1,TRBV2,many,CASKREGLDEQFF,TGTGCCAGCAAGCGGGAGGGCCTCGATGAGCAGTTCTTC
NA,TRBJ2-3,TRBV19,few,CASSPEGRDTDTQYF,TGTGCCAGTAGTCCCGAGGGACGGGACACAGATACGCAGTATTTT
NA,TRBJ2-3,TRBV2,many,CASSSSDSTDTQYF,TGTGCCAGCAGTTCCAGCGACAGCACAGATACGCAGTATTTT
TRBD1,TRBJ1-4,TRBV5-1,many,CASSPRQGEDTNEKLFF,TGCGCCAGCAGCCCAAGGCAGGGGGAAGACACTAATGAAAAACTGTTTTTT
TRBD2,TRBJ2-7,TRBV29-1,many,CSPAASGTSIKSYEQYF,TGCAGCCCCGCGGCTAGCGGGACCTCCATTAAGTCCTACGAGCAGTACTTC
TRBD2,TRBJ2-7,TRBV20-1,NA,CSAREREARYF,TGCAGTGCCAGAGAGCGGGAGGCGCGGTACTTC
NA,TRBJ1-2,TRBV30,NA,CACRTDPYGYTF,TGTGCCTGTCGGACAGACCCCTATGGCTACACCTTC
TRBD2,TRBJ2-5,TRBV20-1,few,CSARPAGVGETQYF,TGCAGTGCTAGACCAGCGGGAGTGGGGGAGACCCAGTACTTC
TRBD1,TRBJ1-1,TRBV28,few,CAINRGLNTGAFF,TGTGCCATAAACAGGGGGCTCAACACTGGAGCTTTCTTT
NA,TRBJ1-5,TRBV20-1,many,CSASGERNQPQHF,TGCAGTGCTTCAGGTGAAAGGAATCAGCCCCAGCATTTT
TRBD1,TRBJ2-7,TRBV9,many,CASSVGGGQGAWEQYF,TGTGCCAGCAGCGTAGGAGGAGGACAGGGGGCATGGGAGCAGTACTTC
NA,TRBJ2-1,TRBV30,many,CAWSLLGNEQFF,TGTGCCTGGAGTTTATTAGGCAATGAGCAGTTCTTC
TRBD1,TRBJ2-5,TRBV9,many,CASSAGTDKETQYF,TGTGCCAGCAGCGCCGGGACAGACAAAGAGACCCAGTACTTC
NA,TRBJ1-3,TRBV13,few,CASSAVSGNTIYF,TGTGCCAGCAGCGCAGTTTCTGGAAACACCATATATTTT
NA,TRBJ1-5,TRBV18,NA,CASSPSRIEPQHF,TGTGCCAGCTCACCGTCCAGGATTGAGCCCCAGCATTTT
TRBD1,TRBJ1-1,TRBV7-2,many,CASSLDWGQATTEAFF,TGTGCCAGCAGCTTAGACTGGGGACAGGCTACCACTGAAGCTTTCTTT